This T cell receptor (beta chain) was found in a study of response to subunit inactivated influenza vaccine. General study points: A suggestion made by the authors is that each seasonal influenza vaccination recruits few new T cells.

Germline V gene sequence: CDR1 SGHRS, CDR2 YFSETQ. The CDR3 sequence is 14 residues long. V was cut by 2 bases and J by 5 bases, with 13 bases left in between. To note about this clonotype: Its antigen is unknown.

TCRdb independently ran MiXCR on the RT-PCR reads; one entry per CDR3 protein. The repertoire holds some 500,000 distinct CDR3 sequences, with around 25% as singletons. The receptor's source is a man between 45 and 60 years old who received an inactivated influenza vaccine. The chain recombines TRBV5-1 with TRBJ2-5; TRBD1 is a possible D gene (6 bases). The sequenced sample was CD4+ T cells sorted from PBMCs, obtained 5 days after vaccination. CDR3 loop: CASSFRDTSETQYF. For the CDR3, the DNA is TGCGCCAGCAGCTTCCGGGACACTTCCGAGACCCAGTACTTC.